The TCR beta chain described here comes from a study of blood T cell repertoires in COVID-19. Study background: Sites in the United States, Italy and Spain provided acute and convalescent COVID-19 samples. In each case, the material was cDNA or gDNA derived from T cells, B-cell-depleted T cells, or PBMCs.

CDR1 and CDR2 (germline): MRHNA, SNTAGT. V was clipped by 8 bases and J by 4 bases, with 18 bases between them. The CDR3 covers 15 residues. Original methodology: Reference gene primer amplification in the assay estimated nucleated cell counts. Clones were read by immunoSEQ multiplex PCR, and TCRdb kept only the in-frame ones, dropping some. The V and J calls and clone size are taken from that table; D and trimming were inferred from the DNA. The sample yields approximately 190,000 clones, around 80% seen once. The J gene is TRBJ1-5, the V gene TRBV6-4, with D tentatively TRBD1 (6 bases). Sequenced sample: peripheral blood. This receptor was obtained from a man aged 25 to 40 with active or convalescent COVID-19. As DNA, the CDR3 is TGTGCCAGCGACAGGTTCCAGCTAGGGAATCAGCCCCAGCATTTT. It translates to CASDRFQLGNQPQHF.